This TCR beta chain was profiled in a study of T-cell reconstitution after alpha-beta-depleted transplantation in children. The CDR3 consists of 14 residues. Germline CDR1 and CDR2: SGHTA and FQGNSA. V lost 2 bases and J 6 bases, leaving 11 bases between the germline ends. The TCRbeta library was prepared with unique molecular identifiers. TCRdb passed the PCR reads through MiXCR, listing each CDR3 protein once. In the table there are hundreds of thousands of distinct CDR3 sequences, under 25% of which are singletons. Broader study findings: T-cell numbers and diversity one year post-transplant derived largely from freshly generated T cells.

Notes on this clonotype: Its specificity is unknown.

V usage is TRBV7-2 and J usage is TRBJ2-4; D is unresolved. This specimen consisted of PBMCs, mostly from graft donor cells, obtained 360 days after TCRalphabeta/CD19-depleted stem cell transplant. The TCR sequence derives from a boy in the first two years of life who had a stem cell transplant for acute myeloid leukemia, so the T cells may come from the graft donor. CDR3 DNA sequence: TGTGCCAGCAGCTTACGACGAGGAATAAACATTCAGTACTTC. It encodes CASSLRRGINIQYF.